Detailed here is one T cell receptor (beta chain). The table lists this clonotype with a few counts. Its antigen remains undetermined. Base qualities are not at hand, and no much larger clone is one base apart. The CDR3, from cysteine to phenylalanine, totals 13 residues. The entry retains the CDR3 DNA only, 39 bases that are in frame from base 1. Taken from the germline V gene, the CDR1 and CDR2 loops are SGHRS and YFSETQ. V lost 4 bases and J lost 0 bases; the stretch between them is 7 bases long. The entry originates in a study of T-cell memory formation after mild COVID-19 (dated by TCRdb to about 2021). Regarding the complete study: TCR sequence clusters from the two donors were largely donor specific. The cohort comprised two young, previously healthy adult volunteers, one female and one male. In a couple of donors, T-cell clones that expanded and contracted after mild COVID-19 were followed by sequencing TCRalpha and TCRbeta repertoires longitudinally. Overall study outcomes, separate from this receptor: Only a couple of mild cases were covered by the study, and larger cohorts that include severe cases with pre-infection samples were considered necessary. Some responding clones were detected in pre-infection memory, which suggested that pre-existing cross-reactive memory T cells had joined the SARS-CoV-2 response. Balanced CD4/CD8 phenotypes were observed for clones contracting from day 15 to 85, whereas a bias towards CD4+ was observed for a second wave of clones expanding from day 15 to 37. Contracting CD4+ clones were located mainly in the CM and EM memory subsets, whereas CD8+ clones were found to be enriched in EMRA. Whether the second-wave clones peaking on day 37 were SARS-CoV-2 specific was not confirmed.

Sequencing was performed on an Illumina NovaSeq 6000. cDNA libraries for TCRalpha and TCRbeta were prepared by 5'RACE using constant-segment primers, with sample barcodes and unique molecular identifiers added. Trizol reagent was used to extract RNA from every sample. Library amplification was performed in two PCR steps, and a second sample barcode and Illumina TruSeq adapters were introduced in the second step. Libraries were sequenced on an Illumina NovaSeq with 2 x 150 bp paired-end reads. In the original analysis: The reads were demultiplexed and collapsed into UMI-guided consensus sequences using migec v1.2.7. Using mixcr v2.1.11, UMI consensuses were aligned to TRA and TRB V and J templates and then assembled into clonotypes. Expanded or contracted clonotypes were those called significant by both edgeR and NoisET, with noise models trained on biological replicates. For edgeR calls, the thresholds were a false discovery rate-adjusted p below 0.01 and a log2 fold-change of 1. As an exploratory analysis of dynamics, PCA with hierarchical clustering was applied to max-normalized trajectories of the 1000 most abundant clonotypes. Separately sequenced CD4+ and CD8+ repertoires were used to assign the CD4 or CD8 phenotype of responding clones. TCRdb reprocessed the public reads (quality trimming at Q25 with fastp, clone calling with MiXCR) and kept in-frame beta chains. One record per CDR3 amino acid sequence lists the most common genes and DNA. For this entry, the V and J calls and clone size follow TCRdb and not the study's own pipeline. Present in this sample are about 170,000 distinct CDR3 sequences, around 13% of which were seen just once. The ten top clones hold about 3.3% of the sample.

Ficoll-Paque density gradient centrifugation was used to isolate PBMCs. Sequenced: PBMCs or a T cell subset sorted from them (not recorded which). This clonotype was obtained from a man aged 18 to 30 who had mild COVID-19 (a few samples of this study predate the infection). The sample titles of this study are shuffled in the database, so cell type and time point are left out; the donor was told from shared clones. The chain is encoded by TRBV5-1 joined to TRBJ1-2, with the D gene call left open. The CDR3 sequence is CASSPHANYGYTF. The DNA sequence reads TGCGCCAGCAGCCCACATGCTAACTATGGCTACACCTTC.